The 21 T cell receptor beta chains below all came from one sample that was sequenced in a study of identical twins. MiXCR, applied by TCRdb to the 5' RACE reads, yields one record per CDR3 protein. Of under 900,000 distinct CDR3 sequences in the sample, 10% to 15% were seen once. The same sample was also studied in work on yellow fever vaccine responses in identical twins.

Sample: PBMCs. The receptors originated from a woman between 18 and 30 years old in good health.

This clonotype occurred a few times. The chain uses TRBV19 and TRBJ1-1; D uncertain. The length of the CDR3 is 12 residues. Germline-derived CDR1 and CDR2 are LNHDA and SQIVND (reference sequence). Trimming shortened V by 3 bases and J by 8 bases, and 10 bases separated the two germline ends. The CDR3 nucleotides are TGTGCCAGTAGTATCCAGGCGGGGGAAGCTTTCTTT. Translated, it gives CASSIQAGEAFF.

V usage is TRBV20-1 and J usage is TRBJ2-1; D perhaps matches TRBD2 (6 bases). This CDR3 has 16 amino acids. V was clipped by 2 bases and J by 3 bases, with 17 bases between them. Germline CDR1 and CDR2: DFQATT and SNEGSKA (reference sequence). In nucleotides, the CDR3 is TGCAGTGCTAGACATAGGCCGGGACTGAACTACAATGAGCAGTTCTTC. Amino acid sequence: CSARHRPGLNYNEQFF.

The J gene is TRBJ2-6, the V gene TRBV5-1, with D perhaps TRBD2 (5 bases). Trimming left V 0 bases short and J 0 bases short, with 10 bases between. This CDR3 comprises 17 residues. Germline CDR1 reads SGHRS; CDR2 reads YFSETQ. The CDR3 loop is CASSLAVTSSGANVLTF. In DNA form, the CDR3 reads TGCGCCAGCAGCTTGGCTGTAACTAGCTCTGGGGCCAACGTCCTGACTTTC.

This rearrangement joins TRBV20-1 to TRBJ2-1, with TRBD2 matching 12 bases. The CDR3 is 13 amino acids. In germline, CDR1 is DFQATT, CDR2 SNEGSKA (reference sequence). V gave up 5 bases and J gave up 5 bases; unmatched junction bases: 1. The CDR3 bases are TGCAGTGCTCTAGCGGGGGGGGACAATGAGCAGTTCTTC. Its translation: CSALAGGDNEQFF.

This clonotype appeared a few times. J is TRBJ2-7 and V is TRBV15; D is undetermined. The germline CDR1 and CDR2 sequences are LNHNV and YYDKDF (reference sequence). Trimming took 6 bases from V and 0 from J, leaving 9 bases between them. CDR3 length equals 13 residues. The chain's CDR3 is CATRDTYSYEQYV. In DNA, the CDR3 is TGTGCCACCAGAGACACTTACTCCTACGAGCAGTACGTC.

The chain employs TRBV7-2 and TRBJ2-5, with 11 bases identical to TRBD2. The ends lost 1 base at V and 1 base at J; junction bases unmatched: 2. Germline CDR1 reads SGHTA; CDR2 reads FQGNSA. CDR3 size: 16 residues. This CDR3 is CASSLGTSGRQETQYF. CDR3 bases: TGTGCCAGCAGCTTAGGGACTAGCGGGCGCCAAGAGACCCAGTACTTC.

The rearrangement uses TRBV12-3 or TRBV12-4 and TRBJ2-7; 10 bases agree with TRBD2. The CDR3 has 15 amino acids. The junction had 3 bases not matched to a gene; V was cut back by 2 bases and J by 2 bases. The CDR3 nucleotides read TGTGCCAGCAGTTTACAGGGACTAGCGCCCTACGAGCAGTACTTC. Amino acid sequence: CASSLQGLAPYEQYF.

This clonotype has more than one count but fewer than ten. The chain uses TRBV10-3 and TRBJ2-1, with TRBD2 matching 10 bases. Germline V gives CDR1 ENHRY, CDR2 SYGVKD. Losses at the gene ends were 2 bases for V and 8 bases for J; bases not matched to a gene: 6. The CDR3 consists of 15 residues. CDR3 sequence reads: CAISEGLAESHEQFF. The CDR3 bases are TGTGCCATCAGTGAGGGACTAGCGGAAAGCCATGAGCAGTTCTTC.

This chain connects TRBV6-1 to TRBJ2-2; TRBD1 aligns across 9 bases. The CDR3 is 14 amino acids. In germline, CDR1 is MNHNS, CDR2 SASEGT. V lost 6 bases and J lost 10; bases outside the gene matches: 9. CDR3 loop: CASSETGGIAELFF. CDR3 coding DNA: TGTGCCAGCAGCGAGACAGGGGGTATTGCGGAGCTGTTTTTT.

The chain has TRBV7-9 and TRBJ2-5; weak D call: TRBD2 (5 bases). The germline V gene has CDR1 SEHNR and CDR2 FQNEAQ (reference sequence). This CDR3 spans 17 amino acids. Trimming cost V 4 bases and J 2 bases, with 20 bases left between them. The CDR3 protein is CASSSHGVKPTQETQYF. In DNA form, the CDR3 reads TGTGCCAGCAGCTCCCACGGGGTTAAACCTACGCAAGAGACCCAGTACTTC.

As regards this clonotype: The junction shows a germline mismatch at one end, possibly a read error. V gene TRBV20-1 combines with J gene TRBJ2-5, with TRBD2 as a possible D gene (5 bases). The CDR3 is made up of 14 amino acids. The germline V gene has CDR1 DFQATT and CDR2 SNEGSKA (reference sequence). CDR3 in amino acids: CSAAPGSSLETQYF. The DNA of the CDR3 is TGTAGTGCAGCCCCGGGGTCCTCACTCGAGACCCAGTACTTC.

This chain uses TRBV27 with TRBJ2-7; 7 bases align to TRBD1. Germline lookup yields CDR1 MNHEY and CDR2 SMNVEV (reference sequence). The CDR3 spans 14 residues. V lost 2 bases, J lost 5 bases, and 6 bases stayed unmatched. The CDR3 bases are TGTGCCAGCAGTTTACGACAGGGCTGGGACGAGCAGTACTTC. The encoded protein is CASSLRQGWDEQYF.

This clonotype was picked up a small number of times. The chain's CDR3 is CASSLGPQGAASSYEQYF. The CDR3 region has the DNA TGCGCCAGCAGCTTAGGTCCACAGGGGGCGGCAAGCTCCTACGAGCAGTACTTC. This sequence joins TRBV5-1 and TRBJ2-7; TRBD1 aligns across 9 bases. V was clipped by 2 bases and J by 0 bases; unmatched bases: 12. The CDR3 extends over 18 amino acids. Germline loops: CDR1 SGHRS, CDR2 YFSETQ.

The chain is built from TRBV6-5 and TRBJ2-3; D is possibly TRBD1 (5 bases). The CDR3 sequence is 15 residues long. Trimming removed 2 bases at V and 0 bases at J, with 9 bases between. The germline V gene encodes CDR1 MNHEY and CDR2 SVGAGI. CDR3 nucleotides: TGTGCCAGCAGTTACAGTGACAGTAGCACAGATACGCAGTATTTT. This translates into CASSYSDSSTDTQYF.

This clonotype has a count of ten or more. The chain employs TRBV12-3 or TRBV12-4 and TRBJ2-1; 8 bases are a match to TRBD1. The CDR3 covers 14 residues. J gave up 8 bases and V 6 bases, and 9 bases lay outside the gene matches. The chain's CDR3 is CASSRRGLMYEQFF. CDR3 DNA sequence: TGTGCCAGCAGCCGCAGGGGGCTTATGTATGAGCAGTTCTTC.

This clonotype was recorded many times. The chain joins TRBV24-1 to TRBJ2-1; TRBD2 matches 9 bases. The CDR3 length is 16 residues. V gave up 3 bases and J gave up 8 bases; unmatched junction bases: 10. Germline assignment: CDR1 KGHDR and CDR2 SFDVKD. CDR3 sequence: CATSDPRGGGADEQFF. CDR3 nucleotide sequence: TGTGCCACCAGTGATCCCCGGGGCGGGGGGGCCGATGAGCAGTTCTTC.

The chain couples TRBV29-1 to TRBJ2-7; the D is unclear. V was clipped by 6 bases and J by 4 bases, with 13 bases between them. The CDR3 loop spans 12 amino acids. Germline V lookup: CDR1 SQVTM, CDR2 ANQGSEA. CDR3 region: CSVVTSLYEQYF. The CDR3 bases are TGCAGCGTGGTTACTTCGCTTTACGAGCAGTACTTC.

In this sample, this clonotype turned up a few times. In DNA, the CDR3 is TGTGCCACTCGAGCAAACACGCAGTATTTT. It is translated as CATRANTQYF. The chain combines TRBV10-3 with TRBJ2-3; D gene unclear. Trimming pared 10 bases from V and 9 bases from J, leaving 11 bases between. CDR3 length: 10 residues. Germline values: CDR1 ENHRY, CDR2 SYGVKD.

The chain has TRBV20-1 and TRBJ2-7, with 11 bases aligning to TRBD2. The V gene end was trimmed by 6 bases and the J gene end by 6 bases; junction bases not matched to a gene: 19. The germline V gene has CDR1 DFQATT and CDR2 SNEGSKA (reference sequence). This CDR3 is built from 17 residues. The CDR3 protein is CSATRSLAGELSGEQYF. In nucleotides, the CDR3 is TGCAGTGCCACTAGGTCACTAGCGGGAGAATTATCGGGCGAGCAGTACTTC.

This chain links TRBV3-1 with TRBJ2-5; 7 nucleotides align to TRBD2. The CDR3 runs to 16 residues. CDR1 LGHDT and CDR2 YNNKEL come from the germline V gene (reference sequence). V dropped 1 base and J dropped 4; count of bases not matched to a gene: 9. As DNA, the CDR3 is TGTGCCAGCAGCCAAGGATGGGGCGGGGGAACAGAGACCCAGTACTTC. Translation: CASSQGWGGGTETQYF.

This clonotype was observed a few times. J is TRBJ2-3 and V is TRBV24-1; D call uncertain. This CDR3 comprises 15 residues. CDR1 and CDR2 (germline): KGHDR, SFDVKD. V lost 2 bases to trimming and J lost 2 bases, with 10 bases between them. For the CDR3, the DNA is TGTGCCACCAGTGATTGGGGTAGTTACACAGATACGCAGTATTTT. Translation: CATSDWGSYTDTQYF.